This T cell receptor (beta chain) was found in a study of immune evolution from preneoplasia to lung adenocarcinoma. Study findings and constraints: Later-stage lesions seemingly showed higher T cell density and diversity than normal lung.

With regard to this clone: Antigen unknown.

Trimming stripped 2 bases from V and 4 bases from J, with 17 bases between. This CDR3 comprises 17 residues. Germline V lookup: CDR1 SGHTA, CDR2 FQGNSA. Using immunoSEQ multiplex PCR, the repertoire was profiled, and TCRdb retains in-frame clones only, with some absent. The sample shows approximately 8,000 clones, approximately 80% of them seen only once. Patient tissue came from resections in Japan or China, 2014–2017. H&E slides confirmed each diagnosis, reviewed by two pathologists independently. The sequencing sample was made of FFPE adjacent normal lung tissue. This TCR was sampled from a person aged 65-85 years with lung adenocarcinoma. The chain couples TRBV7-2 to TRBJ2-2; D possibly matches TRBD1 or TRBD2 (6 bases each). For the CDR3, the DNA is TGTGCCAGCAGCTTACCCCTGATGGAGGGGGGCACCGGGGAGCTGTTTTTT. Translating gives CASSLPLMEGGTGELFF. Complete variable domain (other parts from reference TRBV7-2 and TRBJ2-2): GAGVSQSPSNKVTEKGKDVELRCDPISGHTALYWYRQSLGQGLEFLIYFQGNSAPDKSGLPSDRFSAERTGGSVSTLTIQRTQQEDSAVYLCASSLPLMEGGTGELFFGEGSRLTVL.